This T cell receptor (beta chain) was recorded in a study of T-cell reconstitution after alpha-beta-depleted transplantation in children. General study results and limits: The study traced high day-60 TCRbeta diversity in some patients to surviving recipient T cells and thymic progenitors. It was reported that alpha-beta T cells came from several hundred expanded graft clones (about two months after transplant). T-cell counts and diversity at one year following transplant were attributed mainly to newly produced T cells.

The V gene's germline CDR1 is MNHEY and CDR2 SVGEGT. The CDR3 is 15 residues long. The ends were cut back, 0 bases at V and 0 bases at J, with 6 bases in the middle. This clonotype was observed at least ten times. The antigen is unknown. Unique molecular identifiers were incorporated into the prepared TCRbeta library. TCRdb re-called the PCR reads with MiXCR, one entry per CDR3 protein. The sample has some 550,000 distinct CDR3 sequences; about 21% are singletons. The receptor was derived from a boy in the first two years of life who had a stem cell transplant for acute myeloid leukemia, so the T cells may come from the graft donor. The chain joins TRBV6-2 or TRBV6-3 to TRBJ2-1, with a possible D match to TRBD1 (5 bases). The sample in question was PBMCs, mostly from graft donor cells, obtained 360 days after TCRalphabeta/CD19-depleted stem cell transplant. In nucleotides, the CDR3 is TGTGCCAGCAGTTACTCTAGGGGCTCCTACAATGAGCAGTTCTTC. Its translation is CASSYSRGSYNEQFF.